This T cell receptor (beta chain) came from a study of Tregs in tolerant kidney transplant recipients. About the research overall: CD4+CD25+CD127- cells came from approximately three-day belatacept mixed lymphocyte reactions, some with approximately 5-day graft donor restimulation.

Germline V gene lookup returns CDR1 DFQATT and CDR2 SNEGSKA (reference sequence). The CDR3 is made up of 11 amino acids. Trimming took off 3 bases at V and 7 bases at J, with 9 bases between the two ends. Study results and limitations: Biological reproducibility was not directly addressed, but technical replication error appeared minimal. The small number of patients limits these findings pending further validation. The most relevant donor-specific Treg TCRbeta repertoire apparently came from expansion with activated donor B cells.

Using immunoSEQ multiplex PCR, the repertoire was profiled, and TCRdb retains in-frame clones only, with some absent. The table shows 15,000 to 20,000 clones, with about three fifths occurring only once. Points on this clone: Its antigen is unknown.

This rearrangement joins TRBV20-1 to TRBJ1-1; unclear D gene. The sample comprised Tregs from blood cultured with allogeneic cells. This TCR was recovered from a human donor in good health. The CDR3 loop is CSASRTDEAFF. The DNA of the CDR3 is TGCAGTGCTAGCCGGACTGATGAAGCTTTCTTT.